This T cell receptor (beta chain) is drawn from a study of B cell selection in AIRE deficiency. Study-wide findings and caveats: Tconv and Treg cells from AIRE-deficient patients resembled healthy donors in TCRBV usage, CDR3 length and diversity.

Sorted regulatory T cells were CD4-positive, CD25-high and CD127-low or negative. Per the original data handling: Roughly 59,000 patient and around 100,000 healthy donor TCRbeta sequences came from Tregs. Some clones are missing from TCRdb's copy, which holds only in-frame ones; the method was immunoSEQ multiplex PCR. The V and J calls and the clone size are those of that table, but D and trimming were determined from the DNA. The data hold about 18,000 clones, with 85% to 95% observed a single time. Germline CDR1 MNHEY, CDR2 SVGAGI. V was pared by 4 bases and J by 14 bases, with 8 bases of the junction left unmatched. This CDR3 spans 14 amino acids. Notes on this clone: Its cognate antigen is unknown.

The gene calls are TRBV6-5 and TRBJ1-4; 12 positions agree with TRBD1. Sample: CD4+CD25+ Tregs sorted from PBMCs. This TCR came from a human donor in good health. This CDR3 reads CASSSIGTGGGLFF. CDR3 in DNA: TGTGCCAGCAGTTCCATTGGGACAGGGGGCGGGCTGTTTTTT.